This T cell receptor (beta chain) is drawn from a study of cytotoxic CD8 clonotypes in ibrutinib-treated CLL. Libraries of TCR beta were made from roughly 2.2 micrograms of genomic DNA that came from cryopreserved PBMCs. This clone was found many times. Antigen specificity is unknown. This CDR3 is 13 amino acids long. Germline trimming cut 1 base from V and 7 bases from J; bases unmatched to any gene: 2. Germline lookup yields CDR1 SEHNR and CDR2 FQNEAQ (reference sequence). General study results and limits: Clonality was higher at ibrutinib response and returned toward baseline at progression.

Libraries were prepared by immunoSEQ multiplex PCR; TCRdb keeps only in-frame clonotypes and omits some of them. The profile shows approximately 300,000 clones, about 80% of them singletons. The TCR was taken from a human donor with chronic lymphocytic leukemia. The source was PBMCs, collected before ibrutinib treatment. V and J are TRBV7-9 and TRBJ1-2, with 8 bases lining up with TRBD1. Written as DNA, the CDR3 is TGTGCCAGCAGCTTAGGGACAGGGTTTGGCTACACCTTC. Amino acid sequence: CASSLGTGFGYTF. Together with reference TRBV7-9 and TRBJ1-2, the CDR3 gives the full variable domain: DTGVSQNPRHKITKRGQNVTFRCDPISEHNRLYWYRQTLGQGPEFLTYFQNEAQLEKSRLLSDRFSAERPKGSFSTLEIQRTEQGDSAMYLCASSLGTGFGYTFGSGTRLTVV.